A selection of T cell receptor beta chains follows, all from one sample in a study of blood T cell repertoires in COVID-19. TCRdb's table, derived via immunoSEQ multiplex PCR, lists solely in-frame clones and lacks some. The data contain approximately 260,000 clones, approximately 90% of them singletons. The source material was peripheral blood. The source of these receptors is a man aged 18 to 30 with active or convalescent COVID-19. Each CDR3 is given with its conserved first and last residue. Each record gives: clone size, J gene, D gene, V gene, CDR3 protein, CDR3 DNA. D genes are given only for firm matches. Only part of the rows carry a size: once, few, many, or a class if the clone is expanded.

abundance: NA; j_gene: TRBJ2-7; d_gene: NA; v_gene: TRBV5-1; CDR3aa: CASSLPTHSSYEQYF; CDR3nt: TGCGCCAGCAGCTTACCCACCCATAGCTCCTACGAGCAGTACTTC
abundance: NA; j_gene: TRBJ2-5; d_gene: NA; v_gene: TRBV29-1; CDR3aa: CSAKITQETQYF; CDR3nt: TGCAGCGCCAAGATAACACAAGAGACCCAGTACTTC
abundance: NA; j_gene: TRBJ1-2; d_gene: NA; v_gene: TRBV4-3; CDR3aa: CARVPDRRGYTF; CDR3nt: TGCGCCAGAGTCCCCGACCGGAGAGGCTACACCTTC
abundance: NA; j_gene: TRBJ1-1; d_gene: NA; v_gene: TRBV14; CDR3aa: CASSQGSGWNTEAFF; CDR3nt: TGTGCCAGCAGCCAAGGATCAGGTTGGAACACTGAAGCTTTCTTT
abundance: NA; j_gene: TRBJ2-1; d_gene: NA; v_gene: TRBV5-1; CDR3aa: CASSFSASNNEQFF; CDR3nt: TGCGCCAGCAGCTTTAGCGCAAGTAACAATGAGCAGTTCTTC
abundance: NA; j_gene: TRBJ1-2; d_gene: NA; v_gene: TRBV5-8; CDR3aa: CASSLYRVNYGYTF; CDR3nt: TGTGCCAGCAGCTTGTACAGGGTCAACTATGGCTACACCTTC
abundance: NA; j_gene: TRBJ2-7; d_gene: TRBD1; v_gene: TRBV7-2; CDR3aa: CASSLGDSSYEQYF; CDR3nt: TGTGCCAGCAGCTTGGGGGACAGTTCCTACGAGCAGTACTTC
abundance: NA; j_gene: TRBJ2-2; d_gene: NA; v_gene: TRBV9; CDR3aa: CASSLRDGGWAGELFF; CDR3nt: TGTGCCAGCAGCCTCCGGGACGGGGGTTGGGCTGGGGAGCTGTTTTTT
abundance: few; j_gene: TRBJ2-1; d_gene: TRBD2; v_gene: TRBV9; CDR3aa: CASSGSGGGLNEQFF; CDR3nt: TGTGCCAGCAGCGGAAGCGGGGGGGGTTTGAATGAGCAGTTCTTC
abundance: NA; j_gene: TRBJ1-3; d_gene: NA; v_gene: TRBV6-5; CDR3aa: CASSSTGLSGNTIYF; CDR3nt: TGTGCCAGCAGTTCCACAGGCCTGTCCGGAAACACCATATATTTT
abundance: NA; j_gene: TRBJ2-3; d_gene: NA; v_gene: TRBV9; CDR3aa: CASSVEGGAGGYTQYF; CDR3nt: TGTGCCAGCAGCGTAGAGGGGGGGGCCGGTGGATATACGCAGTATTTT
abundance: few; j_gene: TRBJ2-2; d_gene: TRBD1; v_gene: TRBV6-2/TRBV6-3; CDR3aa: CASSYHRGQGGELFF; CDR3nt: TGTGCCAGCAGTTATCACAGGGGGCAGGGCGGGGAGCTGTTTTTT
abundance: NA; j_gene: TRBJ2-2; d_gene: TRBD2; v_gene: TRBV7-9; CDR3aa: CASSTRTSGRSGELFF; CDR3nt: TGTGCCAGCAGCACACGGACTAGCGGGAGATCCGGGGAGCTGTTTTTT
abundance: NA; j_gene: TRBJ2-1; d_gene: NA; v_gene: TRBV9; CDR3aa: CASSVDLANYNEQFF; CDR3nt: TGTGCCAGCAGCGTAGATCTAGCGAATTACAATGAGCAGTTCTTC
abundance: NA; j_gene: TRBJ2-6; d_gene: NA; v_gene: TRBV5-1; CDR3aa: CASSSRQSGGANVLTF; CDR3nt: TGCGCCAGCAGCTCCCGACAGTCTGGCGGGGCCAACGTCCTGACTTTC
abundance: NA; j_gene: TRBJ1-5; d_gene: NA; v_gene: TRBV6-5; CDR3aa: CASRRRGNQPQHF; CDR3nt: TGTGCCAGCAGGCGCAGGGGCAATCAGCCCCAGCATTTT
abundance: NA; j_gene: TRBJ2-3; d_gene: TRBD2; v_gene: TRBV4-2; CDR3aa: CASSQQGLAGNTDTQYF; CDR3nt: TGTGCCAGCAGCCAGCAGGGACTAGCGGGGAACACAGATACGCAGTATTTT
abundance: NA; j_gene: TRBJ2-3; d_gene: TRBD2; v_gene: TRBV10-3; CDR3aa: CAISVGRGGTDTQYF; CDR3nt: TGTGCCATCAGTGTTGGTCGGGGGGGCACAGATACGCAGTATTTT
abundance: once; j_gene: TRBJ1-5; d_gene: NA; v_gene: TRBV5-4; CDR3aa: CASPVRQPQHF; CDR3nt: TGTGCCAGCCCTGTGAGGCAGCCCCAGCATTTT
abundance: NA; j_gene: TRBJ2-6; d_gene: TRBD1; v_gene: TRBV12-5; CDR3aa: CASGLGTGGFSGANVLTF; CDR3nt: TGTGCTAGTGGTTTAGGGACAGGGGGTTTCTCTGGGGCCAACGTCCTGACTTTC
abundance: NA; j_gene: TRBJ1-6; d_gene: TRBD1; v_gene: TRBV19; CDR3aa: CASCKGTGEGSPLHF; CDR3nt: TGTGCCAGTTGCAAAGGGACAGGGGAAGGGTCACCCCTCCACTTT
abundance: NA; j_gene: TRBJ1-2; d_gene: TRBD1; v_gene: TRBV19; CDR3aa: CASTPPGTGSGYGYTF; CDR3nt: TGTGCCAGTACCCCCCCCGGGACAGGGTCGGGCTATGGCTACACCTTC
abundance: NA; j_gene: TRBJ1-1; d_gene: NA; v_gene: TRBV6-2/TRBV6-3; CDR3aa: CASSLSGFQGTEAFF; CDR3nt: TGTGCCAGCAGTCTTTCCGGGTTCCAGGGCACTGAAGCTTTCTTT
abundance: NA; j_gene: TRBJ2-1; d_gene: NA; v_gene: TRBV3-1/TRBV3-2; CDR3aa: CASSGRDRGNEQFF; CDR3nt: TGTGCCAGCAGCGGCCGCGACCGAGGGAATGAGCAGTTCTTC
abundance: NA; j_gene: TRBJ1-3; d_gene: NA; v_gene: TRBV4-1; CDR3aa: CASSSIQGAGNTIYF; CDR3nt: TGCGCCAGCAGCAGCATACAGGGAGCTGGAAACACCATATATTTT
abundance: NA; j_gene: TRBJ1-1; d_gene: NA; v_gene: TRBV11-2; CDR3aa: CASSFLAGLNTEAFF; CDR3nt: TGTGCCAGCAGCTTTCTTGCAGGCTTGAACACTGAAGCTTTCTTT
abundance: NA; j_gene: TRBJ2-2; d_gene: NA; v_gene: TRBV7-3; CDR3aa: CASSPNHPTGELFF; CDR3nt: TGTGCCAGCAGCCCTAACCACCCTACCGGGGAGCTGTTTTTT
abundance: NA; j_gene: TRBJ2-1; d_gene: NA; v_gene: TRBV3-1/TRBV3-2; CDR3aa: CASSQGSSYNEQFF; CDR3nt: TGTGCCAGCAGCCAAGGTAGCTCCTACAATGAGCAGTTCTTC
abundance: NA; j_gene: TRBJ2-5; d_gene: TRBD1; v_gene: TRBV19; CDR3aa: CASSKGQGSWDYQETQYF; CDR3nt: TGTGCCAGTAGTAAAGGACAGGGGAGTTGGGATTACCAAGAGACCCAGTACTTC
abundance: NA; j_gene: TRBJ2-1; d_gene: NA; v_gene: TRBV12-3/TRBV12-4; CDR3aa: CASSLQYNEQFF; CDR3nt: TGTGCCAGCAGTTTACAGTACAATGAGCAGTTCTTC